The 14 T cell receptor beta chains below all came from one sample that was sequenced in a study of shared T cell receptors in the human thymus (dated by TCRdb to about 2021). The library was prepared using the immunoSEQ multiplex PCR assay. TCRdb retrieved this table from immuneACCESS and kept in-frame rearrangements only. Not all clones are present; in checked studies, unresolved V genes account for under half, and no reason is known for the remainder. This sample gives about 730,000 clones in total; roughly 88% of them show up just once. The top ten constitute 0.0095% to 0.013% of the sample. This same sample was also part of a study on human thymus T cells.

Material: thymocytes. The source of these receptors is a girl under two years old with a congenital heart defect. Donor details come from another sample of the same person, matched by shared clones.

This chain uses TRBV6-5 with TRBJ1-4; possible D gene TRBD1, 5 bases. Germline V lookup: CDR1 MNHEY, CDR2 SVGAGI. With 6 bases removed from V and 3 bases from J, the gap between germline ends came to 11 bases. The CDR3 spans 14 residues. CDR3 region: CASSSGFANEKLFF. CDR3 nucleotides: TGTGCCAGCAGCTCAGGGTTTGCTAATGAAAAACTGTTTTTT.

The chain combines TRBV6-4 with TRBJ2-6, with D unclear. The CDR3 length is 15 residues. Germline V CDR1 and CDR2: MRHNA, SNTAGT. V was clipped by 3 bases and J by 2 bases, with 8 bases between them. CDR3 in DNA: TGTGCCAGCAGTGATCAGGCTGCTGGGGCCAACGTCCTGACTTTC. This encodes CASSDQAAGANVLTF.

This CDR3 is CASSIEGGQGARLYGYTF. Written as DNA, the CDR3 is TGTGCCAGTAGTATAGAGGGGGGGCAGGGGGCGCGATTATATGGCTACACCTTC. The chain recombines TRBV19 with TRBJ1-2; 8 bases match TRBD1. CDR3 length: 18 amino acids. The V and J ends lost 0 bases and 5 bases, in that order; junction bases with no gene match: 14. Germline V lookup: CDR1 LNHDA, CDR2 SQIVND (reference sequence). The whole variable domain, filled in from reference TRBV19 and TRBJ1-2, reads DGGITQSPKYLFRKEGQNVTLSCEQNLNHDAMYWYRQDPGQGLRLIYYSQIVNDFQKGDIAEGYSVSREKKESFPLTVTSAQKNPTAFYLCASSIEGGQGARLYGYTFGSGTRLTVV.

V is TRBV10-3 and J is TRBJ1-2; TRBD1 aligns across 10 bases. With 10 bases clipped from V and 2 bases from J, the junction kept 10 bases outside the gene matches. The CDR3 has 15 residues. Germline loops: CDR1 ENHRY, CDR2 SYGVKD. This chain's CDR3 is CATLGTGEMNYGYTF. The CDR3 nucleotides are TGTGCCACCTTGGGGACAGGGGAAATGAACTATGGCTACACCTTC.

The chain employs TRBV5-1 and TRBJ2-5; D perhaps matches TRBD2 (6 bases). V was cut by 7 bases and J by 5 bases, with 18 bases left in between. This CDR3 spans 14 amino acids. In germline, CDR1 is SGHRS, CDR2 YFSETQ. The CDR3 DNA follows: TGCGCCAGCGGAGGGCCTGGCAACGGGGAGACCCAGTACTTC. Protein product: CASGGPGNGETQYF.

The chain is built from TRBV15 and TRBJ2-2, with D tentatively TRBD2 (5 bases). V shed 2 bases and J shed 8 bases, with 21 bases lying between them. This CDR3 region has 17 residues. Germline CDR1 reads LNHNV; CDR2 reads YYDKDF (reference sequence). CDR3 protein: CATSRQGAGSNAGELFF. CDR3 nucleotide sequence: TGTGCCACCAGCAGACAAGGCGCGGGCTCAAACGCAGGGGAGCTGTTTTTT.

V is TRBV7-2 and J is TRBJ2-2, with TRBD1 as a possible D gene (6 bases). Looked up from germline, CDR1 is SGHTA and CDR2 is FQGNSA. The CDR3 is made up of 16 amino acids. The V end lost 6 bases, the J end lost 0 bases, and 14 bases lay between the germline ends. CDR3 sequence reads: CASSSTGLANTGELFF. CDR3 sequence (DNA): TGTGCCAGCAGTTCGACAGGACTCGCGAACACCGGGGAGCTGTTTTTT.

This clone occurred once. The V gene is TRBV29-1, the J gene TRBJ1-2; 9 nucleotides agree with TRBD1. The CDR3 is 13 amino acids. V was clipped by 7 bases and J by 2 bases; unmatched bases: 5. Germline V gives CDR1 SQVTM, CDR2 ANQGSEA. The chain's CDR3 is CSAWGQGNYGYTF. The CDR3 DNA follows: TGCAGCGCGTGGGGACAGGGCAACTATGGCTACACCTTC.

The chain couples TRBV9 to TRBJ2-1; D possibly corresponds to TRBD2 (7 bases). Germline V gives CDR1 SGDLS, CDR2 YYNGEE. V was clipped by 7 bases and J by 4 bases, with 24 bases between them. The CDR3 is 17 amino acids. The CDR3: CASADGQPNGRYNEQFF. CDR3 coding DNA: TGTGCCAGCGCTGATGGACAGCCAAACGGGAGGTACAATGAGCAGTTCTTC. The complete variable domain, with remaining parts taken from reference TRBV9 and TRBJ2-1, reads DSGVTQTPKHLITATGQRVTLRCSPRSGDLSVYWYQQSLDQGLQFLIQYYNGEERAKGNILERFSAQQFPDLHSELNLSSLELGDSALYFCASADGQPNGRYNEQFFGPGTRLTVL.

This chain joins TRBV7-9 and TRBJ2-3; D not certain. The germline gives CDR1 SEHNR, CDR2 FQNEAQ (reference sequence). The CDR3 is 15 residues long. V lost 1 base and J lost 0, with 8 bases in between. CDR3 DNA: TGTGCCAGCAGCTTAGTGGGCCCTAGCACAGATACGCAGTATTTT. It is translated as CASSLVGPSTDTQYF.

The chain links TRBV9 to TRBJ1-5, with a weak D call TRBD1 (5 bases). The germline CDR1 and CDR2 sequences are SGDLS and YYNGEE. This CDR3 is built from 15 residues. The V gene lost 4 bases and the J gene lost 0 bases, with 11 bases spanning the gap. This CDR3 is CASSPGHNSNQPQHF. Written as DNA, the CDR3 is TGTGCCAGCAGCCCCGGACACAATAGCAATCAGCCCCAGCATTTT.

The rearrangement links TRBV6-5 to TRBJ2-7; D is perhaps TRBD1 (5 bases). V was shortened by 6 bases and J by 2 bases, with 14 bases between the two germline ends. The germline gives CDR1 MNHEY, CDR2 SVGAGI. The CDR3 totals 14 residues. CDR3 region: CASRVQGTPYEQYF. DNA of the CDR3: TGTGCCAGCAGAGTCCAGGGAACCCCCTACGAGCAGTACTTC.

This CDR3 is CASSEDRDRDYGYTF. The CDR3 DNA sequence: TGTGCCAGCAGTGAAGACCGGGACAGGGACTATGGCTACACCTTC. The chain has TRBV2 and TRBJ1-2; 9 bases are shared with TRBD1. Trimming removed 1 base from V and 3 bases from J; junction bases left unmatched: 3. Germline V gene lookup returns CDR1 SNHLY and CDR2 FYNNEI. CDR3 length: 15 amino acids.

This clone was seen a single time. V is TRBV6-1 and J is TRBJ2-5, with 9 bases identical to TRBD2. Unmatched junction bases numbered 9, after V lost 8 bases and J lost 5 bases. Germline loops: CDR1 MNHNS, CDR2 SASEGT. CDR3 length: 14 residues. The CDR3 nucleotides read TGTGCCAGCCGCCAGCGGGGGGTCTCGGAGACCCAGTACTTC. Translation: CASRQRGVSETQYF.